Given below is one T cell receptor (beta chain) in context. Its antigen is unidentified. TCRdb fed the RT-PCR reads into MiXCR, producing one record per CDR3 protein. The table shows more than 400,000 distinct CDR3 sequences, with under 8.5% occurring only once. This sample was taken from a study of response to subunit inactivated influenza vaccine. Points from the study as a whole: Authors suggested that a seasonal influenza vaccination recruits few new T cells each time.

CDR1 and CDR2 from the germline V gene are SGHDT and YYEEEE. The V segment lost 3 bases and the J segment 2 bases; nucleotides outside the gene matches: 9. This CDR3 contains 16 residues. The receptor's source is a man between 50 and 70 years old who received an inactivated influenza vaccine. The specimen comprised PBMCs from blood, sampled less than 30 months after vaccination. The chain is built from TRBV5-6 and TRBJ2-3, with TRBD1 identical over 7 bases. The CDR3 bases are TGTGCCAGCAGCTCAACCGGGACAGAGCTCACAGATACGCAGTATTTT. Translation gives CASSSTGTELTDTQYF.